Below, 28 T cell receptor beta chains from the same sample are listed, as sequenced in a study of T cells and copy number aberrations in small-cell lung cancer. Clones were read by immunoSEQ multiplex PCR, and TCRdb kept only the in-frame ones, dropping some. The sample holds 2,000 to 2,500 clones, 82% seen once. The material sequenced was normal tissue next to the tumor. All receptors derive from a woman between 45 and 65 years old with small cell lung cancer.

This clone is judged large (0.1 to 1%). The chain couples TRBV7-3 to TRBJ2-2; no reliable D call. The V gene's germline CDR1 is SGHTA and CDR2 FQGTGA. V lost 8 bases and J lost 1, with 8 bases in between. The CDR3 contains 13 residues. The CDR3 sequence: CASGQQNTGELFF. CDR3 nucleotide sequence: TGTGCCAGCGGGCAGCAGAACACCGGGGAGCTGTTTTTT.

The chain has TRBV11-1 and TRBJ2-1, with 7 bases matching TRBD2. Germline V gene lookup returns CDR1 SGHAT and CDR2 FQDESV (reference sequence). Losses at the gene ends were 3 bases for V and 6 bases for J; bases not matched to a gene: 5. CDR3 length: 14 amino acids. CDR3 in DNA: TGTGCCAGCAGCTTGGCGGGAGCGGGCAATGAGCAGTTCTTC. Translation gives CASSLAGAGNEQFF.

This clone is categorized as large (0.1 to 1%). The V gene is TRBV14, the J gene TRBJ1-2, with unresolved D. V was cut by 1 base and J by 4 bases, with 10 bases left in between. Germline CDR1 is SGHDN and CDR2 is FVKESK. The CDR3 sequence is 14 residues long. CDR3 region: CASSQAPGGYGYTF. The DNA of the CDR3 is TGTGCCAGCAGCCAAGCCCCCGGCGGCTATGGCTACACCTTC.

This chain connects TRBV27 to TRBJ2-7; TRBD2 aligns across 12 bases. The V gene end was trimmed by 7 bases and the J gene end by 3 bases; junction bases not matched to a gene: 7. There are 15 residues in the CDR3. CDR1 is MNHEY, CDR2 SMNVEV, per germline (reference sequence). The CDR3 region is CASTAGTSGYYEQYF. The DNA for the CDR3 is TGTGCCAGCACTGCGGGGACTAGCGGGTACTACGAGCAGTACTTC.

This clone has just one count. The CDR3 loop is CASSPGEAGADEQFF. CDR3 DNA sequence: TGTGCCAGCAGCCCCGGTGAGGCAGGGGCGGATGAGCAGTTCTTC. J is TRBJ2-1 and V is TRBV6-5, with a weak D call TRBD1 (6 bases). Per germline, CDR1 MNHEY and CDR2 SVGAGI. CDR3 length equals 15 residues. The V end lost 6 bases, the J end lost 8 bases, and 20 bases lay between the germline ends.

The genes are TRBV4-1 and TRBJ1-5; TRBD1 agrees at 9 bases. Germline CDR1 is MGHRA and CDR2 is YSYEKL. The length of the CDR3 is 17 residues. Trimming cost V 0 bases and J 4 bases; bases outside gene matches: 7. CDR3 nucleotide sequence: TGCGCCAGCAGCCAAGATCTTCGGACAGGGGTTAATCAGCCCCAGCATTTT. Encoded protein: CASSQDLRTGVNQPQHF.

The chain carries TRBV5-1 and TRBJ1-4; D possibly corresponds to TRBD1 (6 bases). With 2 bases removed from V and 4 bases from J, the gap between germline ends came to 9 bases. From germline, CDR1 is SGHRS and CDR2 YFSETQ. This CDR3 has 14 amino acids. This CDR3 reads CASSFGTNNEKLFF. CDR3 nucleotides: TGCGCCAGCAGCTTCGGGACAAATAATGAAAAACTGTTTTTT.

V gene TRBV5-4 combines with J gene TRBJ1-1, with D unclear. The germline V gene has CDR1 SGHNT and CDR2 YYREEE (reference sequence). This CDR3 region has 13 residues. The ends were cut back, 2 bases at V and 2 bases at J, with 7 bases in the middle. The DNA of the CDR3 is TGTGCCAGCAGCTTCAAAGTAAACACTGAAGCTTTCTTT. Amino acid sequence: CASSFKVNTEAFF.

Written as DNA, the CDR3 is TGTGCCAGCAGGCGCTCGACGATCCCCGAGCAGTACTTC. Translating it yields CASRRSTIPEQYF. The rearrangement joins TRBV2 to TRBJ2-7; D not certain. CDR1 and CDR2 from the germline V gene are SNHLY and FYNNEI. CDR3 size: 13 residues. V was cut by 6 bases and J by 6 bases, with 15 bases left in between.

This clone was found once. V and J are TRBV5-6 and TRBJ1-2, with D hard to call. CDR1 SGHDT and CDR2 YYEEEE come from the germline V gene. This CDR3 is 14 amino acids long. With 5 bases removed from V and 1 base from J, the gap between germline ends came to 12 bases. The CDR3 is CASRPYPSNYGYTF. The CDR3 coding sequence is TGTGCCAGCAGACCCTATCCCAGTAACTATGGCTACACCTTC. The complete variable domain, with remaining parts taken from reference TRBV5-6 and TRBJ1-2, reads DAGVTQSPTHLIKTRGQQVTLRCSPKSGHDTVSWYQQALGQGPQFIFQYYEEEERQRGNFPDRFSGHQFPNYSSELNVNALLLGDSALYLCASRPYPSNYGYTFGSGTRLTVV.

This clone has just a few counts. This chain joins TRBV6-5 and TRBJ1-5; no definite D call. CDR1 MNHEY and CDR2 SVGAGI come from the germline V gene. The CDR3 runs to 12 residues. The V end was cut by 5 bases, the J end by 3 bases, with 5 bases between. CDR3 amino acids: CASSNNNQPQHF. The DNA for the CDR3 is TGTGCCAGCAGTAACAACAATCAGCCCCAGCATTTT.

The genes are TRBV5-1 and TRBJ2-7; no reliable D call. The germline gives CDR1 SGHRS, CDR2 YFSETQ. The CDR3 consists of 14 residues. V was cut by 2 bases and J by 6 bases, with 15 bases left in between. In DNA, the CDR3 is TGCGCCAGCAGCTTTGCGGTAGCCGGCGGCGAGCAGTACTTC. This translates into CASSFAVAGGEQYF.

CDR3 sequence (DNA): TGCAGCGCCGTTCCGGGACAGTCGAACACCGGGGAGCTGTTTTTT. Translating it yields CSAVPGQSNTGELFF. The chain links TRBV29-1 to TRBJ2-2; 7 bases are shared with TRBD1. Germline CDR1 and CDR2: SQVTM and ANQGSEA. With 7 bases clipped from V and 0 bases from J, the junction kept 8 bases outside the gene matches. The CDR3 consists of 15 residues.

The V and J genes are TRBV6-1 and TRBJ2-7, with 13 positions matching TRBD2. Germline V gene sequence: CDR1 MNHNS, CDR2 SASEGT. V lost 3 bases and J lost 6; bases outside the gene matches: 8. The CDR3 extends over 16 amino acids. The DNA of the CDR3 is TGTGCCAGCAGTGATGTTTTGGGACTAGCGGGATCCGAGCAGTACTTC. It is translated as CASSDVLGLAGSEQYF.

The chain carries TRBV6-1 and TRBJ1-1, with D maybe TRBD1 (5 bases). Per germline, CDR1 MNHNS and CDR2 SASEGT. The CDR3 is 14 residues long. Trimming left V 5 bases short and J 6 bases short, with 16 bases between. The CDR3 region is CASSFGTLGAEAFF. CDR3 DNA: TGTGCCAGCAGTTTCGGGACGTTGGGCGCTGAAGCTTTCTTT.

The V gene is TRBV14, the J gene TRBJ2-2, with 8 bases matching TRBD2. The CDR3 is 20 residues long. The germline V gene encodes CDR1 SGHDN and CDR2 FVKESK. J was trimmed by 2 bases and V by 0 bases; bases with no gene match: 14. The CDR3 sequence is CASSQDLGSSGPLNTGELFF. The CDR3 DNA follows: TGTGCCAGCAGCCAAGACCTCGGATCTAGCGGGCCCTTAAACACCGGGGAGCTGTTTTTT. Full variable domain (missing parts from reference TRBV14 and TRBJ2-2): EAGVTQFPSHSVIEKGQTVTLRCDPISGHDNLYWYRRVMGKEIKFLLHFVKESKQDESGMPNNRFLAERTGGTYSTLKVQPAELEDSGVYFCASSQDLGSSGPLNTGELFFGEGSRLTVL.

The chain carries TRBV7-9 and TRBJ1-1; D not resolved. Trimming took 4 bases from V and 4 from J, leaving 7 bases between them. The CDR3 runs to 12 residues. The germline V gene has CDR1 SEHNR and CDR2 FQNEAQ (reference sequence). As DNA, the CDR3 is TGTGCCAGCAGCTCCACGGCCACTGAAGCTTTCTTT. Translating it yields CASSSTATEAFF. The variable domain in full, with the rest retrieved from reference TRBV7-9 and TRBJ1-1, is DTGVSQNPRHKITKRGQNVTFRCDPISEHNRLYWYRQTLGQGPEFLTYFQNEAQLEKSRLLSDRFSAERPKGSFSTLEIQRTEQGDSAMYLCASSSTATEAFFGQGTRLTVV.

In DNA form, the CDR3 reads TGTGCCAGTAGTATAGTAGCAGGGGATATGAACACTGAAGCTTTCTTT. Translating it yields CASSIVAGDMNTEAFF. This chain links TRBV19 with TRBJ1-1; tentatively, D is TRBD1 (6 bases). This CDR3 spans 16 amino acids. The germline gives CDR1 LNHDA, CDR2 SQIVND (reference sequence). Trimming cost V 1 base and J 0 bases, with 12 bases left between them.

The gene calls are TRBV10-3 and TRBJ1-5; D is ambiguous. Looked up from germline, CDR1 is ENHRY and CDR2 is SYGVKD. The CDR3 runs 15 residues. Trimming left V 0 bases short and J 1 base short, with 7 bases between. The CDR3 region is CAISESEQSNQPQHF. In DNA form, the CDR3 reads TGTGCCATCAGTGAGTCCGAACAAAGCAATCAGCCCCAGCATTTT.

The chain recombines TRBV5-6 with TRBJ2-4; the D gene is possibly TRBD1 (6 bases). Looked up from germline, CDR1 is SGHDT and CDR2 is YYEEEE. Deletions cut 1 base from V and 0 bases from J, with 17 bases between. The CDR3 sequence is 18 residues long. CDR3 sequence reads: CASSLFGTNYLAKNIQYF. CDR3 nucleotide sequence: TGTGCCAGCAGCTTGTTTGGGACAAACTACCTAGCCAAAAACATTCAGTACTTC.

For this clone: The same CDR3 is also encoded by other DNA sequences in this sample. This chain connects TRBV9 to TRBJ2-7; 7 nucleotides agree with TRBD1. The CDR3 length is 14 residues. Per the germline V gene, CDR1 is SGDLS and CDR2 is YYNGEE. V lost 3 bases, J lost 1 base, and 4 bases stayed unmatched. CDR3 protein: CASSARQGSYEQYF. Here the CDR3 DNA reads TGTGCCAGCAGCGCTCGACAGGGATCCTACGAGCAGTACTTC.

The chain joins TRBV14 to TRBJ2-5, with 9 bases aligning to TRBD2. Germline loops: CDR1 SGHDN, CDR2 FVKESK. V shed 2 bases, J shed 6 bases, and the junction held 4 bases outside the gene matches. There are 14 residues in the CDR3. The CDR3 sequence: CASSQSAGGKTQYF. CDR3 in DNA: TGTGCCAGCAGCCAAAGCGCGGGGGGGAAGACCCAGTACTTC.

This sequence joins TRBV18 and TRBJ2-3, with D perhaps matching TRBD1 or TRBD2 (5 bases each). The CDR3 is 15 residues long. CDR1 KGHSH and CDR2 LQKENI come from the germline V gene. With 2 bases removed from V and 3 bases from J, the gap between germline ends came to 12 bases. The CDR3 region is CASSPNRGGTDTQYF. The CDR3 DNA reads as TGTGCCAGCTCACCAAACCGGGGCGGGACAGATACGCAGTATTTT. Variable domain in full (rest from reference TRBV18 and TRBJ2-3): NAGVMQNPRHLVRRRGQEARLRCSPMKGHSHVYWYRQLPEEGLKFMVYLQKENIIDESGMPKERFSAEFPKEGPSILRIQQVVRGDSAAYFCASSPNRGGTDTQYFGPGTRLTVL.

The rearrangement joins TRBV29-1 to TRBJ2-1; no clear D. Trimming took off 7 bases at V and 8 bases at J, with 9 bases between the two ends. Germline lookup yields CDR1 SQVTM and CDR2 ANQGSEA. This CDR3 region has 10 residues. CDR3 bases: TGCAGCGCGCAAGATCATGAGCAGTTCTTC. Translating gives CSAQDHEQFF.

The chain has TRBV18 and TRBJ1-1, with 10 bases lining up with TRBD1. This CDR3 has 15 residues. The germline gives CDR1 KGHSH, CDR2 LQKENI. With V trimmed by 3 bases and J by 4 bases, 5 bases remained unmatched. The DNA for the CDR3 is TGTGCCAGCTCACCGGGGACAGGGGTTGCCACTGAAGCTTTCTTT. The encoded protein is CASSPGTGVATEAFF.

This rearrangement joins TRBV28 to TRBJ2-1; 10 bases align to TRBD2. The V and J ends lost 4 bases and 8 bases, in that order; junction bases with no gene match: 17. The CDR3 totals 18 residues. Germline values: CDR1 MDHEN, CDR2 SYDVKM. CDR3 nucleotides: TGTGCCAGCAGTTCCCTTTACAAACCTAGCGGGAGCAGCTATGAGCAGTTCTTC. Translation gives CASSSLYKPSGSSYEQFF.

This chain connects TRBV7-9 to TRBJ2-7; 9 bases are shared with TRBD1. CDR3 length equals 14 residues. J was trimmed by 7 bases and V by 4 bases; bases with no gene match: 8. Germline assignment: CDR1 SEHNR and CDR2 FQNEAQ (reference sequence). Here the CDR3 reads CASSSEQGAGEQYF. The CDR3 DNA is TGTGCCAGCAGCTCAGAACAGGGGGCAGGGGAGCAGTACTTC.

The CDR3 loop reads CASSQPTAGGNTIYF. CDR3 nucleotides: TGCGCCAGCAGCCAACCCACCGCAGGCGGAAACACCATATATTTT. The V call is TRBV4-1, the J call TRBJ1-3; D unclear. Germline V gene data show CDR1 as MGHRA and CDR2 as YSYEKL. The CDR3 loop spans 15 amino acids. V was pared by 2 bases and J by 4 bases, with 12 bases between.